This T cell receptor (beta chain) came from a study of tumor and adjacent non-tumor tissue in lung cancer (dated by TCRdb to 2016 to 2018). Notes on the research overall: By cancer type, the cohort comprised eleven to twelve adenocarcinoma patients, a couple of squamous cell carcinoma patients and 1 small cell lung cancer patient. The study compared bulk TCRbeta repertoires from lung tumor tissue and matched distant non-tumor lung tissue of more than 12 lung cancer patients. In total, sequencing yielded 125,075,908 productive TCRbeta reads, which works out to an average of about 4.2 million reads per sample. The 15 enrolled patients, of whom approximately 10 were men and 5 were women, were aged roughly 31 to 80 years and were diagnosed with TNM stage I to III disease. For each patient, one tumor sample and one normal lung sample were taken, giving around 30 paired specimens that underwent TCRbeta CDR3 sequencing.

The table lists this clonotype with many counts. Its antigen remains undetermined. No much larger clonotype is one base removed from it; base qualities were not supplied. RNA was isolated from bulk, unsorted tissue, and RNA quality was assessed with a NanoDrop ND-1000 and an Agilent 2100. Normal lung samples were distant non-tumor tissue taken more than 3 cm from the tumor edge. The donors were newly diagnosed lung cancer patients admitted for thoracic surgery in China from August to November 2014 who had not received prior chemotherapy. Anyone who had undergone radiotherapy or chemotherapy before, or who had another cancer at the same time, was left out of the study. Surgical tissue pieces of 1-2 cm3 were preserved in RNAlater solution and stored at -80 °C until use. Library preparation employed multiplex PCR. Sequencer: Illumina HiSeq 2500. TCRbeta libraries were built by three rounds of nested PCR using primers (Table S4), following protocols modified from ARM-PCR. Before sequencing, PCR products of 200-500 bp were excised from the gel and purified with the QIAquick gel extraction kit. As for how the authors treated the data: Reads were cleaned with Trimmomatic, merged with FLASH into complete CDR3 sequences, and assigned to V(D)J germline segments with MiTCR. VDJtools was used to compute clonal diversity as the inverse Simpson's index. Productive reads were defined as in-frame sequences without a premature stop codon. TCRdb trimmed public reads at Q25 via fastp, called clones via MiXCR and kept in-frame beta chains. Every CDR3 protein is listed once, alongside the most common genes and DNA of its rows. Clone size and V and J calls follow TCRdb, not the original study. The sample profile shows nearly 50,000 distinct CDR3 sequences; under 75% of them were found once. The ten top clones hold 25% to 35% of the sample.

On the study overall, not on this receptor specifically: The methods do not name the sequencing platform or mention unique molecular identifiers. TCR diversity (inverse Simpson) was significantly higher in tumor than in normal lung tissue (roughly 430 vs 170, P = 0.0075, Mann-Whitney U test). The top 100 clones accounted for a significantly larger cumulative portion of the repertoire in normal lung than in tumor tissue. Peripheral blood was not sequenced, so blood TCRbeta repertoires in these lung cancer patients were not examined. Only roughly 16 patients were in the cohort, and the authors stated that larger samples and more detailed clinical data are needed. Significantly higher TCR diversity was found in younger patients, and higher tumor TCR diversity was associated with shorter overall and disease-free survival.

Specimen: distant non-tumor lung tissue. The receptor comes from a woman in her 70s with non-small cell lung cancer.

The nucleotide sequence is given as TGCGCCAGCAGTGGACCCGGCCAGGGGGCTTACAATGAGCAGTTCTTC. Translated, this is CASSGPGQGAYNEQFF. This chain is built from TRBV10-1 and TRBJ2-1; 8 bases in between match TRBD1. CDR1 and CDR2 are drawn from the germline V gene (reference sequence): WNHNN, SYGVQD. The CDR3, cysteine through phenylalanine, is 16 amino acids long. Only CDR3 DNA is held: 48 bases, read in frame from base 1. Trimming leaves V shorter by 4 bases and J shorter by 4 bases, with the junction holding 9 bases beyond the gene matches.